This T cell receptor (beta chain) came from a study of regulatory T cells in long-lasting Graves disease. The study's findings and limits: Patients with persistent disease shared under 3,500 public clonotypes, outpacing the roughly 950 shared by new patients.

With respect to this clonotype: No antigen is known for it.

Time point here: persistent/refractory GD, antithyroid drugs over 5 years with positive TRAb. RNA from PBMCs was the source of the TCR library. From each patient, approximately 9 milliliters of peripheral blood was drawn and collected into an EDTA anticoagulant tube. Building of the TCR beta libraries involved iRepertoire HTBI primers and Arm-PCR of CDR3 regions. TCRdb independently ran MiXCR on the multiplex PCR reads; one entry per CDR3 protein. Here the sample spans about 340,000 distinct CDR3 sequences, roughly a fifth being singletons. The germline CDR1 and CDR2 sequences are SGHNT and YENEEA. Trimming cost V 3 bases and J 9 bases; bases outside gene matches: 11. The CDR3 covers 14 residues.

V usage is TRBV11-3 and J usage is TRBJ2-7, with 7 bases that match TRBD1. This TCR was sampled from a female donor with Graves disease. The specimen was peripheral blood mononuclear cells (PBMCs), collected when the disease was refractory, from a patient treated with antithyroid drugs. The CDR3 coding sequence is TGTGCCAGCAGCTTTGGGGACAGCCCTCGTGGGCAGTACTTC. Its translation is CASSFGDSPRGQYF.